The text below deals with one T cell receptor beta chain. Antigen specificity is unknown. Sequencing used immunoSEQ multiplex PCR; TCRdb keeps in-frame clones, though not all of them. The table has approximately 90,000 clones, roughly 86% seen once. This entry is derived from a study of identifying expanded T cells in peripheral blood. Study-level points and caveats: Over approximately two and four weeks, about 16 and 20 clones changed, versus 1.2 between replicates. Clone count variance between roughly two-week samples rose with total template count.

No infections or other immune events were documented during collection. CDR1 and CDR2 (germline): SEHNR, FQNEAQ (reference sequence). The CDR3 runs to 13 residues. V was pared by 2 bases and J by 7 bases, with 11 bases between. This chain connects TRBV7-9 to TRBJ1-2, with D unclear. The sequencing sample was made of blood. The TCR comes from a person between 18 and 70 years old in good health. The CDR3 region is CASSLHSKAGYTF. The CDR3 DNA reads TGTGCCAGCAGCTTACATTCGAAGGCTGGCTACACCTTC. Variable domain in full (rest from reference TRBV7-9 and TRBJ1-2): DTGVSQNPRHKITKRGQNVTFRCDPISEHNRLYWYRQTLGQGPEFLTYFQNEAQLEKSRLLSDRFSAERPKGSFSTLEIQRTEQGDSAMYLCASSLHSKAGYTFGSGTRLTVV.